This T cell receptor beta chain is drawn from a study of T cell changes during pregnancy in multiple sclerosis. Profiling relied on immunoSEQ multiplex PCR, and the TCRdb table lists in-frame clones only, not all of them. This table has around 110,000 clones, 75% to 95% appearing once. This clone was seen more than once but under ten times. Per the germline V gene, CDR1 is MGHDK and CDR2 is SYGVNS. Trimming left V 3 bases short and J 1 base short, with 6 bases between. The CDR3 sequence is 13 residues long. The V gene is TRBV25-1, the J gene TRBJ1-1; D is undetermined. The clonotype was recovered from a female donor with multiple sclerosis, enrolled in a pregnancy study. The sample consisted of peripheral blood, taken before pregnancy. This chain's CDR3 is CASSESANTEAFF. Written as DNA, the CDR3 is TGTGCCAGCAGTGAGAGTGCGAACACTGAAGCTTTCTTT.